These 12 T cell receptor beta chains came from one sample sequenced in a study of cytomegalovirus exposure and HLA in healthy donors. PCR amplification relied on 60 Vbeta primers (plus 13 Jbeta primers). Generated by immunoSEQ multiplex PCR, the TCRdb table keeps only in-frame clones and is missing some. This repertoire shows some 170,000 clones, about 69% found once; its top ten account for about 2.5%. The sequencing sample was made of PBMCs. Receptors originate from a human donor in good health.

This clone was seen more than once but under ten times. The chain combines TRBV10-2 with TRBJ1-5, with D perhaps matching TRBD1 (5 bases). The CDR3 length is 17 residues. V was shortened by 6 bases and J by 2 bases, with 20 bases between the two germline ends. The germline V gene has CDR1 WSHSY and CDR2 SAAADI. CDR3 region: CASSSGIVDFGNQPQHF. The CDR3, as DNA: TGCGCCAGCAGCTCAGGGATAGTGGATTTTGGCAATCAGCCCCAGCATTTT.

The V and J genes are TRBV11-2 and TRBJ2-7; maybe TRBD1 (6 bases). V shed 1 base and J shed 2 bases, with 9 bases lying between them. The CDR3 is 14 residues long. Germline lookup yields CDR1 SGHAT and CDR2 FQNNGV. This CDR3 is CASSLGNRAYEQYF. The DNA for the CDR3 is TGTGCCAGCAGCTTAGGTAACAGGGCCTACGAGCAGTACTTC.

The chain uses TRBV6-6 and TRBJ1-2; 7 positions match TRBD1. J lost 6 bases, V lost 5 bases, and 9 bases had no gene match. This CDR3 comprises 14 residues. The germline CDR1 and CDR2 sequences are MNHNY and SVGAGI (reference sequence). CDR3 nucleotides: TGTGCCAGCAGTCAAGCCGGGACAGAAAATGGCTACACCTTC. Translated: CASSQAGTENGYTF.

The CDR3 nucleotides read TGTGCCAGCAGCCGTACAGGGGGAGGCAAAAACATTCAGTACTTC. It translates to CASSRTGGGKNIQYF. V gene TRBV7-3 combines with J gene TRBJ2-4, with 8 bases fitting TRBD1. Trimming took 5 bases from V and 3 from J; bases not matched to a gene: 6. Per the germline V gene, CDR1 is SGHTA and CDR2 is FQGTGA. This CDR3 is 15 amino acids long.

This chain connects TRBV6-6 to TRBJ1-2; 10 positions match TRBD1. CDR3 length equals 16 residues. Germline V CDR1 and CDR2: MNHNY, SVGAGI (reference sequence). The V gene end was trimmed by 0 bases and the J gene end by 3 bases; junction bases not matched to a gene: 4. The DNA of the CDR3 is TGTGCCAGCAGTTACTCTGGCGGACAGGGGGACTATGGCTACACCTTC. This encodes CASSYSGGQGDYGYTF.

J is TRBJ1-6 and V is TRBV27; TRBD1 agrees at 9 bases. The CDR3 is made up of 16 amino acids. V dropped 6 bases and J dropped 5; count of bases not matched to a gene: 8. The germline gives CDR1 MNHEY, CDR2 SMNVEV (reference sequence). The CDR3 protein is CASRKGQGLNNSPLHF. The CDR3 region has the DNA TGTGCCAGCAGAAAGGGACAGGGTTTGAATAATTCACCCCTCCACTTT.

This chain links TRBV7-3 with TRBJ2-1, with D perhaps matching TRBD2 (5 bases). CDR1 is SGHTA, CDR2 FQGTGA, per germline. There are 11 residues in the CDR3. V was pared by 4 bases and J by 7 bases, with 5 bases between. The CDR3 sequence: CASSSGNEQFF. The CDR3 DNA reads TGTGCCAGCAGCTCGGGGAATGAGCAGTTCTTC. The whole variable domain, filled in from reference TRBV7-3 and TRBJ2-1, reads GAGVSQTPSNKVTEKGKYVELRCDPISGHTALYWYRQSLGQGPEFLIYFQGTGAADDSGLPNDRFFAVRPEGSVSTLKIQRTERGDSAVYLCASSSGNEQFFGPGTRLTVL.

The DNA for the CDR3 is TGTGCCAGCAGTTTAGTCGGGGGCACAGATACGCAGTATTTT. The encoded protein is CASSLVGGTDTQYF. V is TRBV27 and J is TRBJ2-3, with D possibly being TRBD2 (5 bases). The CDR3 is made up of 14 amino acids. V lost 2 bases to trimming and J lost 1 base, with 7 bases between them. Germline V gene sequence: CDR1 MNHEY, CDR2 SMNVEV (reference sequence).

The CDR3, as DNA: TGTGCCAGCAGCCGATACAGGGGAGAGGCCTACGAGCAGTACTTC. As protein: CASSRYRGEAYEQYF. The chain links TRBV6-6 to TRBJ2-7, with 7 bases identical to TRBD1. Per the germline V gene, CDR1 is MNHNY and CDR2 is SVGAGI (reference sequence). This CDR3 contains 15 residues. Trimming at V came to 6 bases and at J to 2 bases, leaving 10 bases not matched to a gene.

This clone has a handful of counts. The rearrangement uses TRBV2 and TRBJ2-5, with TRBD1 identical over 7 bases. The J segment lost 12 bases and the V segment lost 8 bases, leaving 12 bases of the junction unmatched. Germline values: CDR1 SNHLY, CDR2 FYNNEI. There are 12 residues in the CDR3. CDR3 in DNA: TGTGCCAGCGGACAGGCCTTAACCGCCGAGTACTTC. Translation gives CASGQALTAEYF.

The gene calls are TRBV27 and TRBJ2-1; D might be TRBD2 (6 bases). The germline V gene has CDR1 MNHEY and CDR2 SMNVEV (reference sequence). V was cut by 2 bases and J by 7 bases, with 15 bases left in between. This CDR3 contains 15 residues. CDR3 residues: CASSLDLAIVNEQFF. CDR3 nucleotide sequence: TGTGCCAGCAGTTTAGACCTAGCGATAGTTAATGAGCAGTTCTTC.

V usage is TRBV5-1 and J usage is TRBJ2-2; the match to TRBD1 covers 8 bases. The V and J ends lost 2 bases and 3 bases, in that order; junction bases with no gene match: 6. CDR3 size: 16 residues. CDR1 is SGHRS, CDR2 YFSETQ, per germline. As DNA, the CDR3 is TGCGCCAGCAGCTTCGGACAGGGCGAAGACACCGGGGAGCTGTTTTTT. Translation gives CASSFGQGEDTGELFF.